One sample yielded the 15 T cell receptor beta chains listed below, sequenced in a study of memory CD4+ T cells and cytomegalovirus serostatus. Single viable CD3+CD4+CD8-CD45RO+ cells were sorted as the memory CD4+ T cells. Repertoires were generated with immunoSEQ multiplex PCR, while TCRdb's copy carries only in-frame clones and drops some. Among some 50,000 clones listed, around 70% were seen once. Sample: memory CD4+ T cells from blood. These receptors all stem from an adult in good health and CMV-seropositive.

The chain carries TRBV4-1 and TRBJ2-7, with 12 bases identical to TRBD1. Per the germline V gene, CDR1 is MGHRA and CDR2 is YSYEKL. The junction had 8 bases not matched to a gene; V was cut back by 3 bases and J by 5 bases. The CDR3 has 16 amino acids. In DNA form, the CDR3 reads TGCGCCAGCAGCCAGCTTACCGGGACAGGGGGCCACGAGCAGTACTTC. Translating gives CASSQLTGTGGHEQYF.

The chain couples TRBV5-1 to TRBJ1-1; D uncertain. Germline lookup yields CDR1 SGHRS and CDR2 YFSETQ. The CDR3 covers 15 residues. Trimming took off 5 bases at V and 2 bases at J, with 16 bases between the two ends. The CDR3 loop reads CASRRAPDSNTEAFF. CDR3 sequence (DNA): TGCGCCAGCAGACGGGCCCCTGATTCAAACACTGAAGCTTTCTTT.

V is TRBV29-1 and J is TRBJ2-3; weak D call: TRBD1 (6 bases). The germline gives CDR1 SQVTM, CDR2 ANQGSEA. The CDR3 has 14 amino acids. V lost 4 bases, J lost 5 bases, and 16 bases lay in between. The CDR3 loop reads CSVGEIGGGDTQYF. DNA for the CDR3: TGCAGCGTTGGGGAGATTGGGGGCGGAGATACGCAGTATTTT.

The V call is TRBV7-3, the J call TRBJ2-2; tentative D call: TRBD1 (8 bases). Trimming took 0 bases from V and 7 from J, leaving 18 bases between them. Germline V CDR1 and CDR2: SGHTA, FQGTGA. The CDR3 runs 17 residues. The CDR3 coding sequence is TGTGCCAGCAGCTTAACCTCGGGGGGACAGGCAAACGGGGAGCTGTTTTTT. Protein: CASSLTSGGQANGELFF.

This chain uses TRBV11-2 with TRBJ2-7; 9 positions match TRBD1. The CDR3 consists of 17 residues. The V gene's germline CDR1 is SGHAT and CDR2 FQNNGV. Trimming cost V 0 bases and J 3 bases; bases outside gene matches: 9. CDR3 DNA sequence: TGTGCCAGCAGCTTAGACCTAGGGGACAGGGTATACTACGAGCAGTACTTC. Amino acids: CASSLDLGDRVYYEQYF.

This clone occurred a few times. V is TRBV7-9 and J is TRBJ1-2, with D maybe TRBD1 (5 bases). Between the trimmed V and J ends, which lost 5 bases and 4 bases, there was a span of 17 bases. The CDR3 is 15 residues long. CDR1 SEHNR and CDR2 FQNEAQ come from the germline V gene (reference sequence). CDR3 in DNA: TGTGCCAGCAGCCACACCCAAAACACAGGCTATGGCTACACCTTC. Protein: CASSHTQNTGYGYTF.

V gene TRBV5-6 combines with J gene TRBJ1-1, with 9 bases aligning to TRBD1. V was clipped by 0 bases and J by 9 bases; unmatched bases: 6. The CDR3 length is 14 residues. Germline V lookup: CDR1 SGHDT, CDR2 YYEEEE. The CDR3 bases are TGTGCCAGCAGCTTGGACGGGACAGGGAATAAAGCTTTCTTT. Residues: CASSLDGTGNKAFF.

The chain uses TRBV28 and TRBJ2-5; unclear D gene. This CDR3 has 10 residues. The germline CDR1 and CDR2 sequences are MDHEN and SYDVKM. V lost 8 bases and J lost 4, with 5 bases in between. The CDR3 DNA is TGTGCCAGCGGCAGAGAGACCCAGTACTTC. Protein: CASGRETQYF.

This clone was counted between two and nine times. The rearrangement links TRBV7-6 to TRBJ2-7; 12 nucleotides agree with TRBD1. The germline V gene encodes CDR1 SGHVS and CDR2 FNYEAQ. CDR3 size: 14 residues. J was trimmed by 7 bases and V by 6 bases; bases with no gene match: 7. Here the CDR3 reads CASSSGTGGREQYF. CDR3 bases: TGTGCCAGCAGTTCCGGGACAGGGGGCCGGGAGCAGTACTTC.

J is TRBJ1-1 and V is TRBV7-9, with D unresolved. The V end lost 1 base, the J end lost 5 bases, and 11 bases lay between the germline ends. The CDR3 covers 14 residues. The V gene's germline CDR1 is SEHNR and CDR2 FQNEAQ (reference sequence). The CDR3 here is CASSLDRGRTEAFF. Here the CDR3 DNA reads TGTGCCAGCAGCTTAGATCGGGGTAGAACTGAAGCTTTCTTT.

This clone was counted only a few times. V gene TRBV5-1 combines with J gene TRBJ2-2; 9 bases agree with TRBD1. Germline CDR1 and CDR2: SGHRS and YFSETQ. Germline trimming cut 0 bases from V and 5 bases from J; bases unmatched to any gene: 5. This CDR3 has 16 amino acids. CDR3 sequence (DNA): TGCGCCAGCAGCTTGGTGGGACAGGGACGGACCGGGGAGCTGTTTTTT. Translating gives CASSLVGQGRTGELFF. The full variable domain, with the rest looked up from reference TRBV5-1 and TRBJ2-2, is KAGVTQTPRYLIKTRGQQVTLSCSPISGHRSVSWYQQTPGQGLQFLFEYFSETQRNKGNFPGRFSGRQFSNSRSEMNVSTLELGDSALYLCASSLVGQGRTGELFFGEGSRLTVL.

The chain is built from TRBV2 and TRBJ1-5, with D perhaps TRBD1 (5 bases). The CDR3 extends over 15 amino acids. Trimming removed 4 bases from V and 4 bases from J, with 14 bases in between. Looked up from germline, CDR1 is SNHLY and CDR2 is FYNNEI. The CDR3 nucleotides are TGTGCCAGCAGTGGAGAGGGGCAGGGAAATCAGCCCCAGCATTTT. Translating it yields CASSGEGQGNQPQHF.

The genes are TRBV28 and TRBJ1-5, with a tentative D call TRBD1 (5 bases). Germline V gene sequence: CDR1 MDHEN, CDR2 SYDVKM. Trimming took off 5 bases at V and 4 bases at J, with 15 bases between the two ends. The CDR3 sequence is 15 residues long. The CDR3 region is CASSTGQGANQPQHF. CDR3 in DNA: TGTGCCAGCAGTACAGGCCAAGGGGCAAATCAGCCCCAGCATTTT.

The rearrangement links TRBV2 to TRBJ1-2, with 7 bases that match TRBD1. CDR1 SNHLY and CDR2 FYNNEI come from the germline V gene. Trimming took 6 bases from V and 3 from J; bases not matched to a gene: 7. This CDR3 comprises 14 residues. CDR3 DNA sequence: TGTGCCAGCAGCGTTTCCACAGGGGACTATGGCTACACCTTC. This translates into CASSVSTGDYGYTF.

This chain joins TRBV11-2 and TRBJ1-4; no reliable D call. Germline CDR1 SGHAT, CDR2 FQNNGV. There are 15 residues in the CDR3. V lost 5 bases to trimming and J lost 5 bases, with 15 bases between them. The DNA for the CDR3 is TGTGCCAGCAGCCAGGAACCGGGAGAGAATGAAAAACTGTTTTTT. Amino acids: CASSQEPGENEKLFF.